The source of this TCR beta chain is a study of blood T cell repertoires in COVID-19. For the study at large: Collection of acute and convalescent COVID-19 samples took place in the United States, Italy and Spain. T cells, B-cell-depleted T cells, or PBMCs supplied cDNA or gDNA.

Sequenced by immunoSEQ multiplex PCR; TCRdb stores in-frame clones only, minus some. This sample has approximately 170,000 clones; roughly nine tenths occur once, and the top ten carry 3.5% to 4%. This CDR3 has 13 amino acids. Germline V CDR1 and CDR2: GTSNPN, SVGIG (reference sequence). Between the trimmed V and J ends, which lost 5 bases and 2 bases, there was a span of 11 bases. The sequencing sample was made of peripheral blood. The chain couples TRBV30 to TRBJ2-3; D possibly corresponds to TRBD2 (5 bases). This receptor was obtained from a woman in her 70s with acute or convalescent COVID-19. For the CDR3, the DNA is TGTGCCTGGGGCCCACGGGACACAGATACGCAGTATTTT. It translates to CAWGPRDTDTQYF.